This T cell receptor (beta chain) appears in the sequencing data of a study of control samples from healthy donors and cancer patients. Profiling relied on immunoSEQ multiplex PCR, and the TCRdb table lists in-frame clones only, not all of them. The data show 70,000 or so clones, approximately 88% seen once. The specimen was PBMCs. This TCR was recovered from a woman aged 50 to 65 with lung cancer.

This CDR3 reads CATSDLLTPRQYF. In DNA form, the CDR3 reads TGTGCCACCAGTGATTTGTTGACACCCCGGCAGTACTTC. This chain connects TRBV24-1 to TRBJ2-7; D unresolved. V was cut by 0 bases and J by 9 bases, with 11 bases left in between. The CDR3 contains 13 residues. The germline V gene has CDR1 KGHDR and CDR2 SFDVKD.